This entry concerns a single TCR beta chain. It was during active infection that Seattle patients were enrolled and then longitudinally followed. The table came from immunoSEQ multiplex PCR; TCRdb's copy has only in-frame clones and leaves some out. The sample lists about 160,000 clones, around 86% occurring once. The germline CDR1 and CDR2 sequences are SGHTA and FQGNSA. There are 15 residues in the CDR3. Trimming left V 3 bases short and J 2 bases short, with 14 bases between. This entry comes from a study of blood T cell repertoires in COVID-19. This receptor was obtained from a man aged 55-75 years with COVID-19, enrolled during active disease. The sample was peripheral blood. This chain connects TRBV7-2 to TRBJ2-7; possible D gene TRBD2, 6 bases. CDR3 in DNA: TGTGCCAGCAGCTTCGCCGGGACTTCCACCTACGAGCAGTACTTC. Translating gives CASSFAGTSTYEQYF.